This TCR beta chain came from a study of cytomegalovirus exposure and HLA in healthy donors. About the study: The use of the same platform for the 100 to 150 validation repertoires and the 600 to 700 first-cohort repertoires was reported by a later analysis.

Overall study findings and caveats: According to a subsequent analysis, TCR clusters identified in the first cohort showed a tendency to co-occur across the 120 or so validation repertoires.

Turning to this clone: Its antigen is not known.

The method was immunoSEQ multiplex PCR; TCRdb's version includes in-frame clones alone and lacks a portion of them. This table has 70,000 or so clones, 90% to 95% appearing once. The sequence came from a man younger than 35 in good health and CMV-seropositive. The sample was PBMCs.

CDR3: CASSPTGAAGDEQFF. The CDR3 DNA sequence: TGTGCCAGCAGTCCCACAGGGGCCGCTGGGGATGAGCAGTTCTTC. The chain couples TRBV28 to TRBJ2-1; 7 bases match TRBD1. V trimming: 5 bases; J trimming: 8 bases; junction bases outside the gene matches: 12. This CDR3 region has 15 residues. From germline, CDR1 is MDHEN and CDR2 SYDVKM.